These T cell receptor beta chains were read from a single sample in a study of monozygotic twins with inflammatory bowel disease. TCRdb reprocessed the 5' RACE reads and keeps a single row for each CDR3 protein, giving no DNA. Recorded for this sample: over 90,000 distinct CDR3 sequences. Sequencing was done on a sample of blood. The receptors were sampled from a human donor with ulcerative colitis or Crohn's disease, or a healthy co-twin of an affected twin (not recorded which). Both conserved end residues are part of each CDR3.

J	V	CDR3
TRBJ2-1	TRBV27	CASSLTGGRGRNEQFF
TRBJ2-3	TRBV15	CATSRRDPSTDTQYF
TRBJ2-2	TRBV20-1	CSARRQQRNTGELFF
TRBJ1-1	TRBV27	CASSSFSHTEAFF
TRBJ2-5	TRBV10-3	CAISSGTLLQETQYF
TRBJ1-4	TRBV27	CASSLGTMGQTLTPEKLFF
TRBJ1-5	TRBV18	CASSPTDRDQPQHF
TRBJ2-2	TRBV6-2/TRBV6-3	CASSRGLAVYTGELFF
TRBJ2-2	TRBV7-2	CASVLARELFF
TRBJ2-5	TRBV19	CASSIDAVIAEETQYF
TRBJ2-1	TRBV9	CASSVVSRANEQFF
TRBJ1-5	TRBV30	CAWSLSWYQPQHF
TRBJ2-7	TRBV7-2	CASTLTSGGAYEQYF
TRBJ1-4	TRBV6-2/TRBV6-3	CASSRDRTINEKLFF
TRBJ1-1	TRBV5-1	CASSLALVGNTEAFF
TRBJ1-2	TRBV19	CASTPTGKFTSNYGYTF
TRBJ1-5	TRBV29-1	CSVAASGTNQPQHF
TRBJ2-1	TRBV14	CASSLYWGGASSYNEQFF
TRBJ2-1	TRBV18	CASSPTVYNEQFF
TRBJ1-1	TRBV20-1	CSARDGPNTEAFF
TRBJ1-5	TRBV19	CASSMGQGWEPQHF
TRBJ2-5	TRBV7-2	CASSLIGWGPGETQYF
TRBJ2-4	TRBV13	CASSLVWRGEGSAKNIQYF
TRBJ1-6	TRBV7-3	CASTGQVDRTPLHF
TRBJ1-3	TRBV14	CASSLVNRPGNTIYF
TRBJ2-2	TRBV7-9	CASSGQMTTGELFF
TRBJ2-1	TRBV27	CASSLSLIRSGSSYNEQFF
TRBJ2-1	TRBV7-9	CASSAAGGTYNEQFF
TRBJ1-6	TRBV19	CASQKDRDRHSYNSPLHF
TRBJ1-2	TRBV7-3	CASSLPGGYGYTF
TRBJ1-2	TRBV12-3/TRBV12-4	CASSFNTGARGYTF
TRBJ1-6	TRBV27	CASSLRGVQSPLHF
TRBJ2-2	TRBV7-9	CASREAPNTGELFF
TRBJ2-7	TRBV4-3	CASSRLVDRDYEQYF
TRBJ2-1	TRBV7-9	CASSLGEHNPPYNEQFF
TRBJ1-1	TRBV7-8	CASSLANRQGEAFF
TRBJ2-7	TRBV28	CASSKIAYEQYF
TRBJ2-3	TRBV29-1	CSGGGMADTQYF
TRBJ2-2	TRBV7-2	CASSLAGFDTGELFF
TRBJ1-1	TRBV15	CATSRTLEGTEAFF
TRBJ1-2	TRBV7-9	CASRRDEGDYGYTF
TRBJ1-2	TRBV20-1	CSARPPANYGYTF
TRBJ2-1	TRBV5-6	CASSSDRGRLLGEQFF
TRBJ2-1	TRBV14	CASSRQGKSYNEQFF
TRBJ2-2	TRBV7-2	CASSAGRNTGELFF
TRBJ2-1	TRBV7-9	CASSLGEGRVEQFF